This T cell receptor beta chain was documented in a study of cytomegalovirus exposure and HLA in healthy donors. With 60 Vbeta and 13 Jbeta primers, the PCR was carried out. Method: immunoSEQ multiplex PCR; TCRdb's copy keeps in-frame clones and lacks some. The sample has more than 90,000 clones; approximately 78% are singletons. V shed 4 bases and J 4 bases; nucleotides not matched to a gene: 1. This CDR3 spans 15 amino acids. The germline gives CDR1 MRHNA, CDR2 SNTAGT. Sequenced sample: PBMCs. The rearrangement links TRBV6-4 to TRBJ2-1; 13 nucleotides align to TRBD2. This clonotype was sampled from a woman in her sixties or seventies in good health and CMV-seronegative. CDR3 loop: CASSALAGGYNEQFF. The DNA of the CDR3 is TGTGCCAGCAGTGCACTAGCGGGAGGGTACAATGAGCAGTTCTTC.